The 19 T cell receptor beta chains below were found in one sample sequenced in a study of response to subunit inactivated influenza vaccine. Via MiXCR, TCRdb re-called the RT-PCR reads, giving one row per CDR3 protein. Of about 500,000 distinct CDR3 sequences listed, under 8.5% are singletons. The sequenced sample was PBMCs from blood, obtained around 2 years after vaccination. The receptors stem from a man aged 45 to 70 who received an inactivated influenza vaccine.

This clonotype has just a few counts. The chain's CDR3 is CASSQDGPRTLSGNTIYF. The CDR3 DNA follows: TGTGCCAGCAGCCAAGATGGTCCACGGACCCTCTCTGGAAACACCATATATTTT. This chain links TRBV4-2 with TRBJ1-3; no clear D gene. The CDR3 is 18 residues long. Germline values: CDR1 LGHNA, CDR2 YNFKEQ. The V end lost 0 bases, the J end lost 0 bases, and 15 bases lay between the germline ends.

V is TRBV5-1 and J is TRBJ2-7; 10 bases are shared with TRBD1. The J segment lost 5 bases and the V segment lost 4 bases, leaving 6 bases of the junction unmatched. Germline V gives CDR1 SGHRS, CDR2 YFSETQ. This CDR3 contains 14 residues. The CDR3 DNA is TGCGCCAGCAGCCCAGGACAGGGGGACGACGAGCAGTACTTC. This translates into CASSPGQGDDEQYF.

The chain links TRBV7-9 to TRBJ2-2; D not resolved. Between the trimmed V and J ends, which lost 1 base and 4 bases, there was a span of 13 bases. The CDR3 is 16 residues long. Germline CDR1 reads SEHNR; CDR2 reads FQNEAQ (reference sequence). CDR3 residues: CASSLVAGRTTGELFF. CDR3 nucleotide sequence: TGTGCCAGCAGCTTAGTTGCTGGCCGGACCACCGGGGAGCTGTTTTTT.

This clonotype was counted a few times. The CDR3 reads CASSLMVARTEAFF. Written as DNA, the CDR3 is TGTGCCAGCAGCTTGATGGTGGCTCGGACTGAAGCTTTCTTT. The chain couples TRBV7-2 to TRBJ1-1; D gene ambiguous. Trimming left V 3 bases short and J 5 bases short, with 13 bases between. This CDR3 region has 14 residues. Germline V gene data show CDR1 as SGHTA and CDR2 as FQGNSA.

This clonotype was counted once. Relative to the germline gene, one junction end is altered; a read error may explain this. This sequence joins TRBV12-3 or TRBV12-4 and TRBJ2-5; 9 bases line up with TRBD1. The CDR3 sequence is 15 residues long. CDR3 DNA sequence: TGTACCAGCAGACTACAGGGGGCAGGTCAAGAGACCCAGTACTTC. This sequence encodes CTSRLQGAGQETQYF.

This clonotype was counted a few times. This rearrangement joins TRBV30 to TRBJ2-7, with 9 bases identical to TRBD1. The J segment lost 6 bases and the V segment lost 5 bases, leaving 14 bases of the junction unmatched. CDR1 and CDR2 from the germline V gene are GTSNPN and SVGIG (reference sequence). The length of the CDR3 is 15 residues. The CDR3 loop reads CAWRSLDRGRGEQYF. The CDR3 DNA sequence: TGTGCCTGGCGGTCCTTGGACAGGGGACGGGGCGAGCAGTACTTC.

This clonotype has a count of ten or more. This chain uses TRBV7-2 with TRBJ2-7, with no clear D. With 4 bases removed from V and 3 bases from J, the gap between germline ends came to 7 bases. The germline V gene encodes CDR1 SGHTA and CDR2 FQGNSA. The CDR3 spans 12 residues. CDR3 sequence: CASSSTHYEQYF. Here the CDR3 DNA reads TGTGCCAGCAGCTCAACTCACTACGAGCAGTACTTC.

This clonotype showed up just a few times. The chain recombines TRBV28 with TRBJ2-1, with 9 bases identical to TRBD2. Germline values: CDR1 MDHEN, CDR2 SYDVKM. This CDR3 contains 15 residues. J lost 4 bases, V lost 3 bases, and 4 bases had no gene match. CDR3 residues: CASSFGRGGYNEQFF. For the CDR3, the DNA is TGTGCCAGCAGTTTCGGGCGGGGGGGGTACAATGAGCAGTTCTTC.

The chain uses TRBV6-1 and TRBJ2-1; 11 nucleotides align to TRBD2. The CDR3 loop spans 14 amino acids. Trimming at V came to 7 bases and at J to 3 bases, leaving 2 bases not matched to a gene. The germline gives CDR1 MNHNS, CDR2 SASEGT. The CDR3 sequence is CASKGLAGYNEQFF. CDR3 bases: TGTGCCAGCAAAGGACTAGCGGGCTACAATGAGCAGTTCTTC.

This clonotype occurred a few times. This sequence may be a read error, since a much larger clone differs from it by one base. The chain recombines TRBV2 with TRBJ1-1; D ambiguous. Germline values: CDR1 SNHLY, CDR2 FYNNEI. The CDR3 length is 13 residues. CDR3 amino acids: CPSSDGRSTEAFF. CDR3 DNA: TGTCCCAGCAGTGACGGACGGTCCACTGAAGCTTTCTTT.

This clonotype was seen a handful of times. The rearrangement joins TRBV9 to TRBJ2-7, with 9 bases matching TRBD1. V was pared by 4 bases and J by 5 bases, with 13 bases of the junction left unmatched. The CDR3 loop spans 16 amino acids. Germline CDR1 reads SGDLS; CDR2 reads YYNGEE. For the CDR3, the DNA is TGTGCCAGCAGCTCGAGAACCGGGACAGGGCCCAACGAGCAGTACTTC. It codes for CASSSRTGTGPNEQYF.

This clonotype has just a few counts. The chain recombines TRBV20-1 with TRBJ2-3; 7 nucleotides match TRBD2. The germline V gene encodes CDR1 DFQATT and CDR2 SNEGSKA (reference sequence). This CDR3 has 17 amino acids. Germline trimming cut 0 bases from V and 1 base from J; bases unmatched to any gene: 10. DNA of the CDR3: TGCAGTGCTAGAGAGGACAAGACTAGCCCACGCACAGATACGCAGTATTTT. Translating it yields CSAREDKTSPRTDTQYF.

A few counts support this clonotype. CDR3 in amino acids: CASSWGVAVYNEQFF. In nucleotides, the CDR3 is TGTGCCAGCAGTTGGGGTGTGGCGGTCTACAATGAGCAGTTCTTC. This rearrangement joins TRBV2 to TRBJ2-1, with D hard to call. V was clipped by 5 bases and J by 3 bases, with 14 bases between them. The germline V gene has CDR1 SNHLY and CDR2 FYNNEI. This CDR3 region has 15 residues.

This clonotype appeared many times. The gene calls are TRBV28 and TRBJ2-5, with 10 nucleotides matching TRBD1. CDR3 length: 18 residues. CDR1 is MDHEN and CDR2 is SYDVKM in the germline V gene. V gave up 3 bases and J gave up 2 bases; unmatched junction bases: 12. The CDR3 reads CASSFRRPTGGWQETQYF. The CDR3 DNA reads TGTGCCAGCAGTTTTCGGAGACCGACAGGGGGCTGGCAAGAGACCCAGTACTTC.

This clonotype was detected many times. The chain recombines TRBV5-1 with TRBJ2-7; D is possibly TRBD1 or TRBD2 (5 bases each). CDR3 size: 16 residues. V dropped 4 bases and J dropped 2 bases, with 19 bases sitting between them. CDR1 and CDR2 from the germline V gene are SGHRS and YFSETQ. CDR3 region: CASSPVPAGTPYEQYF. CDR3 DNA sequence: TGCGCCAGCAGCCCAGTTCCGGCAGGGACGCCCTACGAGCAGTACTTC.

This clonotype has a count of ten or more. This chain joins TRBV5-5 and TRBJ1-4, with no clear D. Germline values: CDR1 SGHKS, CDR2 YYEKEE (reference sequence). The ends were cut back, 1 base at V and 7 bases at J, with 20 bases in the middle. The CDR3 contains 17 residues. The CDR3 protein is CASSLRSPDGVPEKLFF. CDR3 DNA: TGTGCCAGCAGCTTGCGATCTCCGGACGGAGTTCCTGAAAAACTGTTTTTT. Full variable domain (rest looked up from reference TRBV5-5 and TRBJ1-4): DAGVTQSPTHLIKTRGQQVTLRCSPISGHKSVSWYQQVLGQGPQFIFQYYEKEERGRGNFPDRFSARQFPNYSSELNVNALLLGDSALYLCASSLRSPDGVPEKLFFGSGTQLSVL.

J is TRBJ2-7 and V is TRBV7-9, with 8 bases lining up with TRBD2. Germline trimming cut 0 bases from V and 3 bases from J; bases unmatched to any gene: 10. There are 17 residues in the CDR3. Germline loops: CDR1 SEHNR, CDR2 FQNEAQ (reference sequence). CDR3 coding DNA: TGTGCCAGCAGCTTAGCTGTGGCGGGGGGACCTCTCTACGAGCAGTACTTC. Translated, it gives CASSLAVAGGPLYEQYF.

In its sample, this clonotype was seen many times. The rearrangement joins TRBV3-1 to TRBJ2-5; TRBD1 or TRBD2 may be the D gene (5 bases each). The CDR3 is made up of 15 amino acids. Germline V gene lookup returns CDR1 LGHDT and CDR2 YNNKEL (reference sequence). The ends were cut back, 6 bases at V and 5 bases at J, with 19 bases in the middle. CDR3 nucleotides: TGTGCCAGCAGATTCTTTGGTCAGGGCGGGGAGACCCAGTACTTC. Protein product: CASRFFGQGGETQYF.

The rearrangement joins TRBV2 to TRBJ2-3; no reliable D call. The length of the CDR3 is 17 residues. V was trimmed by 6 bases and J by 2 bases, leaving 21 bases between them. The germline CDR1 and CDR2 sequences are SNHLY and FYNNEI. CDR3 in amino acids: CASSGWDASTFTDTQYF. DNA of the CDR3: TGTGCCAGCAGCGGATGGGATGCCTCGACATTCACAGATACGCAGTATTTT.